Only a few counts were recorded for the clone carrying this TCR beta chain. Mouse names are used for the genes. From the germline J gene comes the end of the CDR3, since the read stops 1 residue before it. This record comes from a study of tissue T cells after allogeneic stem cell transplantation. The time point denotes: mouse harvest day 7 after allogeneic transplant. Tail vein injection delivered 10^7 T-cell-depleted bone marrow cells and 10^6 splenic CD5+ T cells. Only in-frame clones appear in the TCRdb table, and some are missing; sequencing was by immunoSEQ multiplex PCR. The sample contains around 4,500 clones, 55% to 60% of which appear only once. The CDR3 covers 14 residues. Germline CDR1 and CDR2: KGHPV and FQNQEV (reference sequence). V was pared by 3 bases and J by 0 bases, with 6 bases between.

The V call is TRBV26, the J call TRBJ2-1; TRBD1 might be the D (6 bases). This receptor was identified in a female BALB/c mouse given C57BL/6 T cells with graft-versus-host disease after an allogeneic hematopoietic cell transplant. The material sequenced was spleen. The DNA read from the CDR3 is TGTGCCAGCAGTCTACAGGGTAACTATGCTGAGCAGTTC. Amino acid sequence: CASSLQGNYAEQF. The CDR3 in full is CASSLQGNYAEQFF.